This T cell receptor (beta chain) was observed in a study of shared clonotypes between healthy human individuals. Findings of the study overall: Some clonotypes were shared by all four sorted-subset donors, while others were not shared. The non-shared ones had lower generation probabilities than the shared ones. Large sequencing depth failed to make sorted-subset sequencing complete, rarefaction showed.

Only Caucasian adults living in Nashville, Tennessee made up the donor group. Naive CD4+ cells were CD45RA-selected; the remaining cells were memory. Assay used: immunoSEQ multiplex PCR; TCRdb lists only in-frame clones, some missing. The sample includes about 1.1 million clones, approximately 78% of them seen just once. CDR1 and CDR2 from the germline V gene are SGHRS and YFSETQ. The CDR3 extends over 17 amino acids. Trimming removed 1 base from V and 7 bases from J, with 23 bases in between. Worth noting for this clone: What it recognizes is unknown.

V and J are TRBV5-1 and TRBJ1-2; D is undetermined. This clonotype was sampled from a man younger than 35 in good health. Some clones in this sample may be carry-over from other donors' samples. Material: memory CD4+ T cells from PBMCs. The subset is: CD45RA-negative fraction. CDR3 region: CASSLLGREPPLGGYTF. CDR3 coding DNA: TGCGCCAGCAGCTTGCTAGGACGGGAGCCGCCTCTGGGTGGCTACACCTTC.